The 26 T cell receptor beta chains given below trace back to one sample, sequenced in a study of T-cell memory formation after mild COVID-19. TCRdb re-derived calls from the 5' RACE reads in MiXCR, one entry per CDR3 protein. Of a few hundred thousand distinct CDR3 sequences listed, more than 8% are singletons. What was sequenced was PBMCs or a T cell subset sorted from them (not recorded which). The receptors here all came from a young man who had mild COVID-19 (a few samples of this study predate the infection). Cell type and time point are not known.

The rearrangement uses TRBV6-5 and TRBJ1-5; D uncertain. CDR1 MNHEY and CDR2 SVGAGI come from the germline V gene. V dropped 9 bases and J dropped 1 base, with 16 bases sitting between them. The CDR3 spans 15 residues. The CDR3 sequence: CASTPSRASNQPQHF. The CDR3 DNA reads as TGTGCCAGTACTCCCTCTCGGGCCAGCAATCAGCCCCAGCATTTT.

This clonotype was detected only a few times. This chain links TRBV7-8 with TRBJ1-6, with a tentative D call TRBD1 (6 bases). From germline, CDR1 is SGHVS and CDR2 FQNEAQ. Trimming removed 1 base at V and 9 bases at J, with 16 bases between. This CDR3 has 16 residues. This CDR3 is CASSLDWGAARSPLHF. DNA for the CDR3: TGTGCCAGCAGCTTAGATTGGGGGGCAGCCCGTTCACCCCTCCACTTT.

This rearrangement joins TRBV5-1 to TRBJ2-6, with D tentatively TRBD2 (7 bases). The germline V gene encodes CDR1 SGHRS and CDR2 YFSETQ. V was shortened by 4 bases and J by 2 bases, with 13 bases between the two germline ends. The CDR3 consists of 16 residues. The CDR3 loop reads CASSPTGGPGANVLTF. The CDR3 bases are TGCGCCAGCAGCCCAACCGGGGGGCCTGGGGCCAACGTCCTGACTTTC.

This clonotype was counted only a few times. This CDR3 is CASSSGGFNEQFF. The CDR3 DNA is TGTGCCAGCAGCTCCGGGGGATTTAATGAGCAGTTCTTC. The chain links TRBV7-2 to TRBJ2-1; a possible D gene is TRBD2 (6 bases). Germline values: CDR1 SGHTA, CDR2 FQGNSA. Trimming cost V 4 bases and J 7 bases, with 11 bases left between them. The CDR3 loop spans 13 amino acids.

The CDR3 DNA reads as TGTGCCACGGGAGTCAGGGTTTCTAGGTCCGGGGGAGGCTACACCTTC. It specifies CATGVRVSRSGGGYTF. This chain joins TRBV28 and TRBJ1-2; a weak D match, TRBD1 (5 bases). The CDR3 length is 16 residues. Germline CDR1 is MDHEN and CDR2 is SYDVKM. V gave up 10 bases and J gave up 8 bases, with 29 bases separating them.

This clonotype was observed a handful of times. V and J are TRBV11-2 and TRBJ2-5; D perhaps matches TRBD2 (5 bases). The CDR3 loop spans 15 amino acids. Trimming removed 3 bases at V and 0 bases at J, with 11 bases between. Per germline, CDR1 SGHAT and CDR2 FQNNGV. For the CDR3, the DNA is TGTGCCAGCAGCTTTAACTCGGGGTACCAAGAGACCCAGTACTTC. The encoded protein is CASSFNSGYQETQYF.

This clonotype has just a few counts. The V and J genes are TRBV25-1 and TRBJ1-2; tentatively, D is TRBD1 (6 bases). The germline CDR1 and CDR2 sequences are MGHDK and SYGVNS. The CDR3 covers 13 residues. V lost 4 bases and J lost 4, with 10 bases in between. The CDR3 coding sequence is TGTGCCAGCAGTGGACAGGAACCCTATGGCTACACCTTC. It translates to CASSGQEPYGYTF.

This clonotype showed up just a few times. The genes are TRBV27 and TRBJ2-3, with D perhaps being TRBD1 or TRBD2 (5 bases each). CDR1 MNHEY and CDR2 SMNVEV come from the germline V gene (reference sequence). The CDR3 covers 14 residues. V was pared by 2 bases and J by 2 bases, with 8 bases between. CDR3 loop: CASSLVGATDTQYF. The DNA for the CDR3 is TGTGCCAGCAGTTTAGTCGGGGCCACAGATACGCAGTATTTT.

There are a few counts of this clonotype. This rearrangement joins TRBV10-3 to TRBJ1-1; D remains ambiguous. This CDR3 region has 11 residues. The germline V and J ends were trimmed by 11 bases and 1 base, with 8 bases remaining between them. Germline CDR1 reads ENHRY; CDR2 reads SYGVKD. The CDR3 DNA sequence: TGTGCCTCAGTGGGGAACACTGAAGCTTTCTTT. This gives the protein CASVGNTEAFF.

This clonotype was detected only a few times. The chain carries TRBV4-2 and TRBJ1-6; D is uncertain. CDR1 LGHNA and CDR2 YNFKEQ come from the germline V gene. V lost 0 bases, J lost 1 base, and 13 bases lay in between. This CDR3 is built from 18 residues. CDR3 DNA: TGTGCCAGCAGCCAAGAAGGGAGTGTTAGGTCCTATAATTCACCCCTCCACTTT. Its protein is CASSQEGSVRSYNSPLHF.

The chain combines TRBV7-9 with TRBJ2-7; tentatively, D is TRBD1 or TRBD2 (5 bases each). Germline V gene data show CDR1 as SEHNR and CDR2 as FQNEAQ (reference sequence). V was pared by 5 bases and J by 4 bases, with 15 bases between. CDR3 length equals 14 residues. DNA of the CDR3: TGTGCCAGCAGCCAAACGAGGGGAACATACGAGCAGTACTTC. Translating it yields CASSQTRGTYEQYF.

This clonotype has at least ten counts. The J gene is TRBJ2-1, the V gene TRBV5-1, with 11 bases aligning to TRBD2. The ends lost 4 bases at V and 7 bases at J; junction bases unmatched: 19. The CDR3 is made up of 19 amino acids. Germline CDR1 SGHRS, CDR2 YFSETQ. CDR3 DNA: TGCGCCAGCAGCCCCGGACAGGGATATTATAGCGGGGGGGCGAATGAGCAGTTCTTC. Its protein is CASSPGQGYYSGGANEQFF.

This clonotype was recorded many times. The chain combines TRBV12-3 or TRBV12-4 with TRBJ1-3; D is unresolved. Trimming shortened V by 7 bases and J by 0 bases, and 7 bases separated the two germline ends. The CDR3 has 13 residues. This chain's CDR3 is CASTVDSGNTIYF. Written as DNA, the CDR3 is TGTGCCAGCACGGTGGACTCTGGAAACACCATATATTTT.

This clonotype was counted many times. V and J are TRBV20-1 and TRBJ2-5, with D possibly being TRBD1 (5 bases). Trimming removed 0 bases at V and 1 base at J, with 6 bases between. There are 13 residues in the CDR3. CDR1 is DFQATT, CDR2 SNEGSKA, per germline (reference sequence). The CDR3 DNA is TGCAGTGCTAGAGACAGGGTCCAAGAGACCCAGTACTTC. As protein: CSARDRVQETQYF.

This clonotype was observed a few times. The rearrangement joins TRBV7-6 to TRBJ1-2; no reliable D call. With 1 base removed from V and 6 bases from J, the gap between germline ends came to 9 bases. Germline V gene sequence: CDR1 SGHVS, CDR2 FNYEAQ. CDR3 length: 13 amino acids. The CDR3 protein is CASSLEQKDGYTF. CDR3 sequence (DNA): TGTGCCAGCAGCTTAGAACAGAAGGATGGCTACACCTTC.

J is TRBJ2-1 and V is TRBV27, with D hard to call. From germline, CDR1 is MNHEY and CDR2 SMNVEV (reference sequence). The CDR3 consists of 13 residues. Trimming cost V 6 bases and J 0 bases, with 6 bases left between them. The CDR3, as DNA: TGTGCCAGCAGAGTGAACTCCTACAATGAGCAGTTCTTC. This translates into CASRVNSYNEQFF.

This clonotype has only a few counts. The chain employs TRBV7-6 and TRBJ2-3; TRBD2 matches at 7 bases. J lost 0 bases, V lost 6 bases, and 6 bases had no gene match. Germline V gene lookup returns CDR1 SGHVS and CDR2 FNYEAQ. The CDR3 spans 15 residues. The CDR3 coding sequence is TGTGCCAGCAGACGACTAGCAGCTAGCACAGATACGCAGTATTTT. This translates into CASRRLAASTDTQYF.

This chain uses TRBV6-5 with TRBJ1-5; D perhaps matches TRBD1 (6 bases). CDR1 and CDR2 (germline): MNHEY, SVGAGI. The CDR3 covers 15 residues. V was trimmed by 6 bases and J by 5 bases, leaving 17 bases between them. CDR3 DNA sequence: TGTGCCAGCAGACCTCAGGGGAGCGGGGATCAGCCCCAGCATTTT. This sequence encodes CASRPQGSGDQPQHF.

The DNA for the CDR3 is TGCAGTGCTAGAGGGAAGGGGGCGGGTGTTCAGCCCCAGCATTTT. Translating it yields CSARGKGAGVQPQHF. The chain uses TRBV20-1 and TRBJ1-5; TRBD1 agrees at 7 bases. This CDR3 comprises 15 residues. Germline CDR1 is DFQATT and CDR2 is SNEGSKA (reference sequence). With V trimmed by 1 base and J by 6 bases, 9 bases remained unmatched.

In this sample, this clonotype turned up a few times. J is TRBJ1-2 and V is TRBV20-1; weak D call: TRBD1 (5 bases). The CDR3 runs to 12 residues. The V gene's germline CDR1 is DFQATT and CDR2 SNEGSKA (reference sequence). CDR3 nucleotide sequence: TGCCAGAAGACGGGGGGAATCTATGGCTACACCTTC. This codes for CQKTGGIYGYTF.

The rearrangement uses TRBV2 and TRBJ2-7; the D call may be TRBD1 or TRBD2 (5 bases each). CDR3 length: 16 amino acids. Per germline, CDR1 SNHLY and CDR2 FYNNEI. Trimming pared 7 bases from V and 1 base from J, leaving 20 bases between. The CDR3 sequence is CASTGPFGTSSYEQYF. CDR3 nucleotide sequence: TGTGCCAGCACCGGACCCTTCGGGACCTCGTCCTACGAGCAGTACTTC.

The V gene is TRBV7-2, the J gene TRBJ1-6; no clear D gene. The CDR3 length is 14 residues. Germline lookup yields CDR1 SGHTA and CDR2 FQGNSA. V lost 5 bases, J lost 6 bases, and 11 bases lay in between. The DNA of the CDR3 is TGTGCCAGCAGCCCACCGGGGTTTAATTCACCCCTCCACTTT. Protein: CASSPPGFNSPLHF.

The chain has TRBV7-2 and TRBJ1-2; possibly TRBD1 for D (5 bases). V was cut by 7 bases and J by 1 base, with 10 bases left in between. CDR3 size: 13 residues. Per the germline V gene, CDR1 is SGHTA and CDR2 is FQGNSA. CDR3 loop: CASNPQGNYGYTF. In DNA, the CDR3 is TGTGCCAGCAACCCTCAGGGTAACTATGGCTACACCTTC. Looking up the rest from reference TRBV7-2 and TRBJ1-2 gives the full variable domain: GAGVSQSPSNKVTEKGKDVELRCDPISGHTALYWYRQSLGQGLEFLIYFQGNSAPDKSGLPSDRFSAERTGGSVSTLTIQRTQQEDSAVYLCASNPQGNYGYTFGSGTRLTVV.

This clonotype was observed a handful of times. The chain carries TRBV30 and TRBJ2-1, with a tentative D call TRBD1 (6 bases). The CDR3 is made up of 15 amino acids. V lost 5 bases and J lost 4, with 18 bases in between. The V gene's germline CDR1 is GTSNPN and CDR2 SVGIG (reference sequence). CDR3 in amino acids: CAWEDTGKFYNEQFF. CDR3 nucleotide sequence: TGTGCCTGGGAGGATACAGGGAAGTTTTACAATGAGCAGTTCTTC.

The gene calls are TRBV5-1 and TRBJ2-5; 9 bases are shared with TRBD1. Unmatched junction bases numbered 2, after V lost 0 bases and J lost 5 bases. CDR3 length equals 14 residues. Germline V gives CDR1 SGHRS, CDR2 YFSETQ. CDR3 residues: CASSLDRGHETQYF. In DNA, the CDR3 is TGCGCCAGCAGCTTGGACAGGGGGCACGAGACCCAGTACTTC.

This clonotype was recorded only once. The V call is TRBV6-2 or TRBV6-3, the J call TRBJ1-6, with D tentatively TRBD1 (5 bases). The CDR3 runs 14 residues. The germline V gene has CDR1 MNHEY and CDR2 SVGEGT. In nucleotides, the CDR3 is TGTTCCCGCAGTTCCCGGGACGGGGGTCCACCCCTCCACTTT. It yields the protein CSRSSRDGGPPLHF.